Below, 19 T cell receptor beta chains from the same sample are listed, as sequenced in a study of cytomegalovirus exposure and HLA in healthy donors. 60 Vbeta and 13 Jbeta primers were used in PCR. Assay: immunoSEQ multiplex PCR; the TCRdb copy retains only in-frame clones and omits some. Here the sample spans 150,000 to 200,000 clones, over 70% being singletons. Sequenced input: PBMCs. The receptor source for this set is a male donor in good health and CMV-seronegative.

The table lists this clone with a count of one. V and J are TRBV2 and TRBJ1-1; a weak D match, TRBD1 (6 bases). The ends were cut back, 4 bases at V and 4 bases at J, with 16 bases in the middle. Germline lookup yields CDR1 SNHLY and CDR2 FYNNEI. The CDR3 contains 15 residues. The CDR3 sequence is CASSASTGRVTEAFF. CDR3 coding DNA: TGTGCCAGCAGTGCTTCCACAGGGCGGGTCACTGAAGCTTTCTTT.

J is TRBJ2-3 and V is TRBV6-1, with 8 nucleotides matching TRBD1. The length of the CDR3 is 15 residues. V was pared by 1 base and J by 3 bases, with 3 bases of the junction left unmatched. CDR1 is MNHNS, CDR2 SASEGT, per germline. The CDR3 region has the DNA TGTGCCAGCAGTGAAGTCCAGGGGGCGACAGATACGCAGTATTTT. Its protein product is CASSEVQGATDTQYF.

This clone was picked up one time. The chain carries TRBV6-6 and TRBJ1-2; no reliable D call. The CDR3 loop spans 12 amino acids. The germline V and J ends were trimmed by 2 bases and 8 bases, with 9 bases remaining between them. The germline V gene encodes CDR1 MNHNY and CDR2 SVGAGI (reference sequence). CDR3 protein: CASSYGSGGYTF. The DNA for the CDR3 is TGTGCCAGCAGTTACGGCTCGGGAGGCTACACCTTC.

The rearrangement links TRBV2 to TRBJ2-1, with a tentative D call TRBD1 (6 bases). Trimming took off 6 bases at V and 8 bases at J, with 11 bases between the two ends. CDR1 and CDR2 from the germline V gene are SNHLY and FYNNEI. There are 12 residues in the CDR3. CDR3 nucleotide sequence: TGTGCCAGCAGACCGGACAGCGATGAGCAGTTCTTC. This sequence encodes CASRPDSDEQFF.

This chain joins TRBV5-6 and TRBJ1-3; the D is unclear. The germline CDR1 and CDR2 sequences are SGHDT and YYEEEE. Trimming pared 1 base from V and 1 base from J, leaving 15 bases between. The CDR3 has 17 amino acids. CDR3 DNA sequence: TGTGCCAGCAGCTTGTTGATTCTTGAGCCGTCTGGAAACACCATATATTTT. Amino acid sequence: CASSLLILEPSGNTIYF.

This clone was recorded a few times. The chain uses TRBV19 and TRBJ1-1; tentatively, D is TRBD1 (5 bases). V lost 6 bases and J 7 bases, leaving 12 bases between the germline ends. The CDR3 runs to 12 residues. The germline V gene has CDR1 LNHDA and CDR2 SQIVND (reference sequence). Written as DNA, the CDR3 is TGTGCCAGTAGACCCAGGGTGGGTGAAGCTTTCTTT. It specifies CASRPRVGEAFF. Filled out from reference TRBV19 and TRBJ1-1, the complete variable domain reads DGGITQSPKYLFRKEGQNVTLSCEQNLNHDAMYWYRQDPGQGLRLIYYSQIVNDFQKGDIAEGYSVSREKKESFPLTVTSAQKNPTAFYLCASRPRVGEAFFGQGTRLTVV.

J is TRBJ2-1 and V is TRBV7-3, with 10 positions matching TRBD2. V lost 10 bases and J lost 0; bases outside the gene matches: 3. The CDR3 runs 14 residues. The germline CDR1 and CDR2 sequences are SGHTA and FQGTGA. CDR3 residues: CATASGGSYNEQFF. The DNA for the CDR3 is TGTGCCACCGCTAGCGGGGGCTCCTACAATGAGCAGTTCTTC.

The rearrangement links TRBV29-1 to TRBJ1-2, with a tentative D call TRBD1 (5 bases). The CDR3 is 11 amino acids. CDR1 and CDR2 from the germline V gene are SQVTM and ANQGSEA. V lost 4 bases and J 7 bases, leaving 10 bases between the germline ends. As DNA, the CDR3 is TGCAGCGTTGGGGGGGTGAGTGGCTACACCTTC. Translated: CSVGGVSGYTF.

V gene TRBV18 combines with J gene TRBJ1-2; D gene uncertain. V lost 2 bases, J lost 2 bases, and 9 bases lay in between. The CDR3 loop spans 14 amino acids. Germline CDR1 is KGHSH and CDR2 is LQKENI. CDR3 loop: CASSPFGGNYGYTF. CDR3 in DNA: TGTGCCAGCTCACCATTTGGAGGGAACTATGGCTACACCTTC.

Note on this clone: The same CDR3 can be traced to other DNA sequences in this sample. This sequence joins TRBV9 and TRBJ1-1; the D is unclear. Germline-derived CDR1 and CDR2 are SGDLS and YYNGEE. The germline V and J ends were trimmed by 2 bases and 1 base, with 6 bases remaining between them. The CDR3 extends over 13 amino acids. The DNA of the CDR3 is TGTGCCAGCAGCGTTCGGTGGAACACTGAAGCTTTCTTT. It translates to CASSVRWNTEAFF.

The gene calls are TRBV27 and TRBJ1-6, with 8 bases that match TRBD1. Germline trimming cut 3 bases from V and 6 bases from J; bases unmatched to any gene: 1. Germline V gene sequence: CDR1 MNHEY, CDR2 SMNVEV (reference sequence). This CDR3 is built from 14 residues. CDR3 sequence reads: CASSLQGANSPLHF. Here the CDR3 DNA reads TGTGCCAGCAGTTTGCAGGGGGCTAATTCACCCCTCCACTTT.

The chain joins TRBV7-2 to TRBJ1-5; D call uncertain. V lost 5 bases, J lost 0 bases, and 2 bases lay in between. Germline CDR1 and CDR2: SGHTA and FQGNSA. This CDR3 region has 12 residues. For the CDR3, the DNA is TGTGCCAGCAGCCTTAGCAATCAGCCCCAGCATTTT. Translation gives CASSLSNQPQHF.

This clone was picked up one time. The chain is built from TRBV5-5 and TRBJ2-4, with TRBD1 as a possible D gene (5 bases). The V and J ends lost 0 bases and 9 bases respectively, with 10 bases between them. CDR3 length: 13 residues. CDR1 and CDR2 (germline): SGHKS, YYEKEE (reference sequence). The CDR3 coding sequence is TGTGCCAGCAGCTTGGAAGGGGAAGGCATTCAGTACTTC. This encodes CASSLEGEGIQYF.

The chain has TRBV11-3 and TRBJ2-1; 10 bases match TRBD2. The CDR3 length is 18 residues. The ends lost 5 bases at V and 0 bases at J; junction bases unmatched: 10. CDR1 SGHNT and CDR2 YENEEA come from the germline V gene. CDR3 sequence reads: CASSLGTSGMSSYNEQFF. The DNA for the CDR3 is TGTGCCAGCAGCCTAGGTACTAGCGGGATGAGCTCCTACAATGAGCAGTTCTTC.

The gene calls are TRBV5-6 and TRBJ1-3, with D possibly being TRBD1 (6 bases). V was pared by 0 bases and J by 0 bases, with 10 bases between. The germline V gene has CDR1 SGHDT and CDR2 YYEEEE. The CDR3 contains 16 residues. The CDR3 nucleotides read TGTGCCAGCAGCTTGGAGGCAGGGGTCTCTGGAAACACCATATATTTT. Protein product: CASSLEAGVSGNTIYF. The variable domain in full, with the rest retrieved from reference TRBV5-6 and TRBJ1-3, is DAGVTQSPTHLIKTRGQQVTLRCSPKSGHDTVSWYQQALGQGPQFIFQYYEEEERQRGNFPDRFSGHQFPNYSSELNVNALLLGDSALYLCASSLEAGVSGNTIYFGEGSWLTVV.

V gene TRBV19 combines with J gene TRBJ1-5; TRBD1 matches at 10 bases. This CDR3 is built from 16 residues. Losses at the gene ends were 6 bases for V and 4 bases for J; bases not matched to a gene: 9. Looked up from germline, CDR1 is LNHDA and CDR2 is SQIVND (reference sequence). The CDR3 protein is CASRADRGRGNQPQHF. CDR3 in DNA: TGTGCCAGTAGAGCAGACAGGGGGCGCGGTAATCAGCCCCAGCATTTT.

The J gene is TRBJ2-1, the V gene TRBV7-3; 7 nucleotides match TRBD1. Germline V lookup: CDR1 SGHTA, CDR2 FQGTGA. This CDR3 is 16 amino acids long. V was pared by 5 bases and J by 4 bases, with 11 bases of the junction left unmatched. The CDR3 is CASSKGDRVGYNEQFF. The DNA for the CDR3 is TGTGCCAGCAGCAAGGGAGACAGGGTTGGGTACAATGAGCAGTTCTTC.

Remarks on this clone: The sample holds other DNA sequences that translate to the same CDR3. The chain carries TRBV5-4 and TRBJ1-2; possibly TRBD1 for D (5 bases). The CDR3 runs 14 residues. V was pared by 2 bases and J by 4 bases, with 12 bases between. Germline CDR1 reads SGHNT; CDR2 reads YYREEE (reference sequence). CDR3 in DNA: TGTGCCAGCAGCTTTGACAGATATTCCTATGGCTACACCTTC. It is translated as CASSFDRYSYGYTF.

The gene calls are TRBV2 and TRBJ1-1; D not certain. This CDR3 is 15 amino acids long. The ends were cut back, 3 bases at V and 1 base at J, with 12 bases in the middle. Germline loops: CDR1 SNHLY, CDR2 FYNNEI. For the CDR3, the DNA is TGTGCCAGCAGTGAGCCCAGGCAGGAGAACACTGAAGCTTTCTTT. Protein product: CASSEPRQENTEAFF.